The rows below give T cell receptor beta chains drawn from one sample of a study of blood T cell repertoires in COVID-19. Produced via immunoSEQ multiplex PCR; TCRdb's table is partial and in-frame only. The sample has fewer than 250,000 clones, 88% seen once. Sequenced material: peripheral blood. The origin of the receptors is a woman in her sixties or seventies with acute or convalescent COVID-19. Both conserved end residues are part of each CDR3.

V gene,J gene,CDR3 protein
TRBV12-3/TRBV12-4,TRBJ1-2,CASSSDSYGYTF
TRBV19,TRBJ1-3,CASSMVPAGAGNTIYF
TRBV9,TRBJ1-1,CASSVGWTGNTEAFF
TRBV19,TRBJ1-2,CASRPWTGVVYGYTF
TRBV14,TRBJ1-2,CASSQARNQGYGYTF
TRBV30,TRBJ1-5,CAWSGQSGQPQHF
TRBV5-8,TRBJ1-4,CASSGGLNEKLFF
TRBV12-5,TRBJ2-1,CASGLVGAGDEQFF
TRBV30,TRBJ2-1,CAWLVGTHGANEQFF
TRBV6-5,TRBJ2-5,CASSPRSSQETQYF
TRBV29-1,TRBJ1-1,CSVSTGTILNTEAFF